The sequence of this TCR beta chain was determined in a study of cytomegalovirus exposure and HLA in healthy donors. This CDR3 is built from 15 residues. Looked up from germline, CDR1 is SGDLS and CDR2 is YYNGEE. V shed 4 bases and J shed 3 bases, with 17 bases lying between them. This clone was picked up a small number of times. With 60 Vbeta and 13 Jbeta primers, the PCR was carried out. Data came from immunoSEQ multiplex PCR; TCRdb stores just in-frame clones and leaves some out. The sample records 120,000 or so clones, around 78% being singletons. The receptor comes from a woman between 40 and 50 years old in good health and CMV-seronegative. This sequence joins TRBV9 and TRBJ2-7, with a possible D match to TRBD1 (5 bases). Material: PBMCs. CDR3 amino acids: CASSPSWGLGYEQYF. The CDR3, as DNA: TGTGCCAGCAGCCCCTCGTGGGGCTTGGGCTACGAGCAGTACTTC.